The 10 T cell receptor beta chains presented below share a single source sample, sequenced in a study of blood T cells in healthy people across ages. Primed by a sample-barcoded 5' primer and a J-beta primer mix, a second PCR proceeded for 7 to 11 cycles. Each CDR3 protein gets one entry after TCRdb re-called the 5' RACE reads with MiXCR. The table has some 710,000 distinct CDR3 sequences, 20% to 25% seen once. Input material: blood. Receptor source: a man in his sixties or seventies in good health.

CDR3 loop: CSASASLVVDTQYF. The CDR3 region has the DNA TGCAGTGCTAGTGCTAGTCTTGTGGTGGATACGCAGTATTTT. This chain links TRBV20-1 with TRBJ2-3, with no clear D. Trimming stripped 3 bases from V and 6 bases from J, with 16 bases between. The germline gives CDR1 DFQATT, CDR2 SNEGSKA (reference sequence). The CDR3 has 14 amino acids.

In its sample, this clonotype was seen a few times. The CDR3 protein is CASSYSLKGGQDQETQYF. The CDR3 bases are TGTGCCAGCAGTTACTCGCTAAAGGGGGGCCAGGACCAAGAGACCCAGTACTTC. The rearrangement joins TRBV6-2 or TRBV6-3 to TRBJ2-5; D assignment may be TRBD1 or TRBD2 (6 bases each). Trimming took off 0 bases at V and 0 bases at J, with 17 bases between the two ends. The CDR3 spans 18 residues. Germline CDR1 is MNHEY and CDR2 is SVGEGT.

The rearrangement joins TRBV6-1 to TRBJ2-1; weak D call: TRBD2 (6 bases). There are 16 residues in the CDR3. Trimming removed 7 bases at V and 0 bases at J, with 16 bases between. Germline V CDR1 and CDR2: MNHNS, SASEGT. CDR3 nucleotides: TGTGCCAGCATCGGTTCCGGAGGGCCCTCCTACAATGAGCAGTTCTTC. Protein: CASIGSGGPSYNEQFF.

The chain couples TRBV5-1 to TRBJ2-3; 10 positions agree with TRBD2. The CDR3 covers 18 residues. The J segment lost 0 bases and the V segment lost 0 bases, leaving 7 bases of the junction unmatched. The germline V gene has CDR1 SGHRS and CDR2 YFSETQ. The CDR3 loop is CASSLGSSGSISTDTQYF. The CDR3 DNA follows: TGCGCCAGCAGCTTGGGGTCTAGCGGGAGTATTAGCACAGATACGCAGTATTTT.

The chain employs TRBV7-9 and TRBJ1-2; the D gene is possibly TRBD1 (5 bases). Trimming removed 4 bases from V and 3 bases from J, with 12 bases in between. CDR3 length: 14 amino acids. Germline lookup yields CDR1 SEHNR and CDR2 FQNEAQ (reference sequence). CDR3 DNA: TGTGCCAGCAGCTCGCCTCAGGGACACTATGGCTACACCTTC. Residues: CASSSPQGHYGYTF. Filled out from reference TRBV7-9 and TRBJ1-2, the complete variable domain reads DTGVSQNPRHKITKRGQNVTFRCDPISEHNRLYWYRQTLGQGPEFLTYFQNEAQLEKSRLLSDRFSAERPKGSFSTLEIQRTEQGDSAMYLCASSSPQGHYGYTFGSGTRLTVV.

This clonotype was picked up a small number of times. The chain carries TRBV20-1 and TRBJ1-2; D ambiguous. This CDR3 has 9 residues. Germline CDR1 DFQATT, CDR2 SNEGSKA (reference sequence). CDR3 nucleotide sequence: TGCCTGCCGCGTTTTGGCTACACCTTC. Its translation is CLPRFGYTF.

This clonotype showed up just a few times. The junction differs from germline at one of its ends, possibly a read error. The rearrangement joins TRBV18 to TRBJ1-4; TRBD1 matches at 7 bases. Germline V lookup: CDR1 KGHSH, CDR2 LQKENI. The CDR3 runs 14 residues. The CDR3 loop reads CAGSPRDSAEKLFF. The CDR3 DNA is TGTGCCGGCTCACCAAGGGACAGCGCTGAAAAACTGTTTTTT.

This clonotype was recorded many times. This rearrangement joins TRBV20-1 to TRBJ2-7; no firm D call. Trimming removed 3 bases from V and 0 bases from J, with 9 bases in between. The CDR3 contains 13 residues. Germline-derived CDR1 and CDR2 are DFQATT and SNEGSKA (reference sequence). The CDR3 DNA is TGCAGTGCTAGCCACCGGTACTCCTACGAGCAGTACTTC. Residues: CSASHRYSYEQYF.

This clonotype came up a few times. CDR3 DNA: TGCAGCTCCGCAACCCGCCAGGGGGCTAACAATGAGCAGTTCTTC. Protein: CSSATRQGANNEQFF. The J gene is TRBJ2-1, the V gene TRBV29-1; TRBD1 aligns across 8 bases. There are 15 residues in the CDR3. Germline V gives CDR1 SQVTM, CDR2 ANQGSEA. J was trimmed by 5 bases and V by 8 bases; bases with no gene match: 14.

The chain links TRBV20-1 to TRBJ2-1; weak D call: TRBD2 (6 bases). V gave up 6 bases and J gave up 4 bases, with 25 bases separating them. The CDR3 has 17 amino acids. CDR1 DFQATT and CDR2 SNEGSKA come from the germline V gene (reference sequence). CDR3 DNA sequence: TGCAGTGCCGGTGTCGGTAGTGGACAAGGAGGGTACAATGAGCAGTTCTTC. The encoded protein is CSAGVGSGQGGYNEQFF.